This T cell receptor beta chain came from a study of blood T cells in healthy people across ages. Study in general: Template switching retrieved approximately one barcoded beta molecule for each two T cells.

Drawn from each donor were about 9 milliliters of peripheral blood. No fewer than 6 micrograms of total RNA were isolated from every sample. Together with a sample-barcoded 5' primer, a J-beta primer mix was included in a second PCR lasting about 7 to 12 cycles. Each sample yielded at least 2.5 million CDR3-containing paired-end reads. TCRdb itself ran the 5' RACE reads through MiXCR, one entry per CDR3 protein. Among about 1.4 million distinct CDR3 sequences, 59% were seen once, and the ten largest hold 6.5% to 8.5%. Germline CDR1 DFQATT, CDR2 SNEGSKA (reference sequence). The CDR3 covers 16 residues. The V segment lost 2 bases and the J segment 5 bases; nucleotides outside the gene matches: 10.

This rearrangement joins TRBV20-1 to TRBJ2-5; 11 nucleotides match TRBD2. The sequence derives from a man aged 18-30 years in good health. Material for sequencing was blood. The CDR3 DNA reads as TGCAGTGCTAGACCTGTACTAGCGGGGGCCCGGGAGACCCAGTACTTC. As protein: CSARPVLAGARETQYF.